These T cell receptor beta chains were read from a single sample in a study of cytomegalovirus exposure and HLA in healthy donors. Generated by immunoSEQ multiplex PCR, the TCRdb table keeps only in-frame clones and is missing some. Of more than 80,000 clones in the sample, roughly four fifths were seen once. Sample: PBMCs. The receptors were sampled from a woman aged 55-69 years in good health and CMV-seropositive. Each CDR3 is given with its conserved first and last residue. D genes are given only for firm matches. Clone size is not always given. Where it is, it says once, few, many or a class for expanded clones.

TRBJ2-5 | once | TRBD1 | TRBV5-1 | TGCGCCAGCAGCCCAGGGACAGTCCAAGAGACCCAGTACTTC | CASSPGTVQETQYF
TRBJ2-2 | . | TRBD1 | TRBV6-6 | TGTGCCAGCAGTCAGCTAACAGGGGGCTCCGGGGAGCTGTTTTTT | CASSQLTGGSGELFF
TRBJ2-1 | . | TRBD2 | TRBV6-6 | TGTGCCAGCAGCTCCTCCTTCGCGGGAGATAACAATGAGCAGTTCTTC | CASSSSFAGDNNEQFF
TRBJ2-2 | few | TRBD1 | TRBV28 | TGTGCCAGCAGTCGACAGGGTCGAAACACCGGGGAGCTGTTTTTT | CASSRQGRNTGELFF
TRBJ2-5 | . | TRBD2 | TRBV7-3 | TGTGCCAGCAGCTTAGATCCGGGACTAGCGGGAGCTGGGGAGACCCAGTACTTC | CASSLDPGLAGAGETQYF
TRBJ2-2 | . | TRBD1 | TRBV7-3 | TGTGCCAGCAGCTCACCGGGACAGGGAACCGGGGAGCTGTTTTTT | CASSSPGQGTGELFF
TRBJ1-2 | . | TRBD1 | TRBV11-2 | TGTGCCAGCAGCGCCGGGACAGGCTCCAGGGGTGGCTACACCTTC | CASSAGTGSRGGYTF
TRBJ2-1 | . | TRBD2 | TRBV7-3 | TGTGCCAGCAGCTTTTTGCCGACTAGCGGTTCCTACAATGAGCAGTTCTTC | CASSFLPTSGSYNEQFF
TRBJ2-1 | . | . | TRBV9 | TGTGCCAGCAGCGGAGAAGTCCCTGAGCAGTTCTTC | CASSGEVPEQFF
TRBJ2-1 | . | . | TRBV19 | TGTGCCAGTACCCCAAGCGGCCTAGGGGGAAATGAGCAGTTCTTC | CASTPSGLGGNEQFF
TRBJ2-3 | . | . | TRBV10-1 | TGCGCCAGCAGTGAAGGACAGTTTAGCACAGATACGCAGTATTTT | CASSEGQFSTDTQYF
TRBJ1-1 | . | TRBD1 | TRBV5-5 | TGTGCCAGCAGCTTTGGGACAGTGAACACTGAAGCTTTCTTT | CASSFGTVNTEAFF
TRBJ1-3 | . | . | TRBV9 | TGTGCCAGCAGCGTAGGGGCAGCCAGCTCTGGAAACACCATATATTTT | CASSVGAASSGNTIYF
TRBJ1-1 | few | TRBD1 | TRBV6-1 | TGTGCCAGCAGTGAACAGGGGGCTGAAGCTTTCTTT | CASSEQGAEAFF
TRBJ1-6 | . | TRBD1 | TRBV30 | TGTGCCTGGAGTCTGGGACAGGGAAATTCACCCCTCCACTTT | CAWSLGQGNSPLHF
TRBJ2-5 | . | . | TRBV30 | TGTGCCTGGAGTCTTCCGTCCTTGTCCCGGCAGTACTTC | CAWSLPSLSRQYF
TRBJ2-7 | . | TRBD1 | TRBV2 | TGTGCCAGCAGTTCCGGGACAGACTCCTACGAGCAGTACTTC | CASSSGTDSYEQYF
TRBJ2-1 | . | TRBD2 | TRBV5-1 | TGCGCCAGCAGAAAGGGACTAGCGGTAAACAATGAGCAGTTCTTC | CASRKGLAVNNEQFF
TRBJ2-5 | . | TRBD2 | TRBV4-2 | TGTGCCAGCAGCCAAGATGGGGGGGGTGGGCAAGAGACCCAGTACTTC | CASSQDGGGGQETQYF
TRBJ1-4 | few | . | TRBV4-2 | TGTGCCAGCAGCAAAACAGCTACAACTAATGAAAAACTGTTTTTT | CASSKTATTNEKLFF
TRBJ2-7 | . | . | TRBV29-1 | TGCAGCGGGGGCGTGGGCTACGAGCAGTACTTC | CSGGVGYEQYF
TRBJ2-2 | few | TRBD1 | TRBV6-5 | TGTGCCACCCGGACAGGGAACACCGGGGAGCTGTTTTTT | CATRTGNTGELFF
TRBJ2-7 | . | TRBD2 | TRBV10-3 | TGTGCCATCAGTGGGGCTAGCGGGAAAGGCGAGCAGTACTTC | CAISGASGKGEQYF
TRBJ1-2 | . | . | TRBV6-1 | TGTGCCAGCAGTGATTCCTATCCAGGGAAGACCTATGGCTACACCTTC | CASSDSYPGKTYGYTF
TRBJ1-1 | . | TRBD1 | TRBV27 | TGTGCCAGCAGTTCGAACGGGGACAGGCCGAACACTGAAGCTTTCTTT | CASSSNGDRPNTEAFF
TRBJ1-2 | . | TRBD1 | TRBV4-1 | TGCGCCAGCAGCCGGGACAGCTACTATGGCTACACCTTC | CASSRDSYYGYTF
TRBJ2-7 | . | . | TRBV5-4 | TGTGCCAGCAGCTTGGGGGACCGCAGGGGCGAGCAGTACTTC | CASSLGDRRGEQYF
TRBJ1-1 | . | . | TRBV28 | TGTGCCAGCGCAATAAATCCGGGGAGGGCGCTCGAGGCTTTCTTT | CASAINPGRALEAFF
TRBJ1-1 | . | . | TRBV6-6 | TGTGCCAGCAGCAATGTCAGGGACACTGAAGCTTTCTTT | CASSNVRDTEAFF
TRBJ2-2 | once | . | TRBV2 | TGTGCCAGCAGGGGGGCCCAGGGAACCGGGGAGCTGTTTTTT | CASRGAQGTGELFF
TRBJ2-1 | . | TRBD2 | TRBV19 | TGTGCCAGCAGTATAGCGGGAGGGGACAATGAGCAGTTCTTC | CASSIAGGDNEQFF
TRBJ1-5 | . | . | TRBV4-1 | TGCGCCAGCAGCCAAGATCGACAACTCGGGGGGGGCAGCAATCAGCCCCAGCATTTT | CASSQDRQLGGGSNQPQHF
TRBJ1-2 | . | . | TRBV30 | TGTGCCTGGAGTGACACGTCCAGGGTCTATGGCTACACCTTC | CAWSDTSRVYGYTF
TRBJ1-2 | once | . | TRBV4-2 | TGTGCCAGCAGCCAAGTTGCTCGTCGGGGAGGCTATGGCTACACCTTC | CASSQVARRGGYGYTF
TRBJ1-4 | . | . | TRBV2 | TGTGCCAGCAGGCGGGAGACAGGAGGGAATGAAAAACTGTTTTTT | CASRRETGGNEKLFF
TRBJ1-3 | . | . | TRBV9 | TGTGCCAGCCCCAGGGGAAACACCATATATTTT | CASPRGNTIYF
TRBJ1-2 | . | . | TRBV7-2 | TGTGCCAGCAGCCCAGGGACAAGGGCCTATGGCTACACCTTC | CASSPGTRAYGYTF
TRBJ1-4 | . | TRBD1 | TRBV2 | TGTGCCAGCAGTTACCCTCTAACAGGGGAAAAAGAAAAACTGTTTTTT | CASSYPLTGEKEKLFF
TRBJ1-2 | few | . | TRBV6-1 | TGTGCCAGCAGTGCCGATATGGGGGCCTATGGCTACACCTTC | CASSADMGAYGYTF
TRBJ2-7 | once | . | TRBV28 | TGTGCCAGCAGGCCGGGTGGTCCATACGAGCAGTACTTC | CASRPGGPYEQYF
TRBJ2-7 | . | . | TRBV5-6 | TGTGCCAGCAGCTTGGAATCGGTCGAGCAGTACTTC | CASSLESVEQYF
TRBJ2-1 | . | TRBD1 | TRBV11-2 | TGTGCCAGCAGCTTCGGACAGGGGCCCTACAATGAGCAGTTCTTC | CASSFGQGPYNEQFF